This T cell receptor (beta chain) is drawn from a study of T cells after yellow fever vaccination. Whole-study findings and limits: A small proportion of clonotypes was detected in both the CD4 and CD8 compartments.

In making TCR cDNA, 5'RACE template switching added a universal primer site and UMIs to it. MiXCR was run by TCRdb on the 5' RACE reads, yielding one entry per CDR3 protein. The table shows tens of thousands of distinct CDR3 sequences, with roughly 13% occurring only once. This clonotype was seen a few times. The V and J ends lost 2 bases and 5 bases, in that order; junction bases with no gene match: 6. This CDR3 has 15 amino acids. CDR1 is SGDLS and CDR2 is YYNGEE in the germline V gene. The origin of this receptor is a man aged 18 to 30 who received the YFV17D yellow fever vaccine. The rearrangement uses TRBV9 and TRBJ2-2; 7 bases map to TRBD2. Sequencing used CD8+ T cells not binding an NS4B(214-222) dextramer, sorted from PBMCs, obtained roughly 20 days after the first yellow fever vaccination. This chain's CDR3 is CASSVSGVWTGELFF. Written as DNA, the CDR3 is TGTGCCAGCAGCGTGAGCGGGGTCTGGACCGGGGAGCTGTTTTTT.